This T cell receptor beta chain was profiled in a study of metastatic and nonmetastatic thyroid tumors. Study summary: Repertoires of blood and of tissue (tumor or nodule) from malignant and benign thyroid patients were compared. Whole-study results and caveats: Significantly greater TCR beta diversity was reportedly found in malignant thyroid tumors than in benign nodules (in blood and tumor).

Every patient was untreated before thyroid surgery. This clone has at least ten counts. What it binds is not known. V lost 2 bases and J lost 5; bases outside the gene matches: 7. Germline lookup yields CDR1 MRHNA and CDR2 SNTAGT. The CDR3 runs to 16 residues. Original processing methods: A classifier of distant metastasis in papillary thyroid cancer was built from CDR3 differences (across clinicopathological groups). TCRdb re-called clones via MiXCR from the PCR reads. The authors' filters were not applied to this entry. The table records around 65,000 clones, approximately 14% of them present only once.

The chain employs TRBV6-4 and TRBJ2-1; 9 bases fit TRBD2. What was sequenced was blood. The source of this sequence is a male donor with papillary thyroid cancer or a benign thyroid nodule (not recorded which). Some clones in this sample may be carry-over from other donors' samples. CDR3 loop: CASSDLAGRRHNEQFF. CDR3 bases: TGTGCCAGCAGTGACCTAGCGGGAAGGAGACACAATGAGCAGTTCTTC.